The T cell receptor (beta chain) described here comes from a study of blood T cell repertoires in COVID-19. Study in general: Samples taken during acute and convalescent COVID-19 were collected in the United States, Italy and Spain. In each case, the material was cDNA or gDNA derived from T cells, B-cell-depleted T cells, or PBMCs.

Original processing methods: Reference gene primers were amplified, and this amplification served to estimate nucleated cell counts. The repertoire was sequenced with immunoSEQ multiplex PCR; TCRdb's copy has only in-frame clones and lacks some. V, J and clone size are those of that table, while D and trimming were read from the DNA. The sample records 140,000 to 150,000 clones, approximately 82% being singletons. This clone was detected a few times. The CDR3 extends over 17 amino acids. The ends lost 1 base at V and 6 bases at J; junction bases unmatched: 11. CDR1 is SGHTA and CDR2 is FQGNSA in the germline V gene.

The receptor comes from a man in his sixties with active or convalescent COVID-19. Sequencing was carried out using peripheral blood. The chain has TRBV7-2 and TRBJ2-1, with TRBD1 identical over 8 bases. The chain's CDR3 is CASSLVGPGQAVNEQFF. CDR3 coding DNA: TGTGCCAGCAGCTTAGTGGGGCCGGGACAGGCGGTCAATGAGCAGTTCTTC. The complete variable domain, with remaining parts taken from reference TRBV7-2 and TRBJ2-1, reads GAGVSQSPSNKVTEKGKDVELRCDPISGHTALYWYRQSLGQGLEFLIYFQGNSAPDKSGLPSDRFSAERTGGSVSTLTIQRTQQEDSAVYLCASSLVGPGQAVNEQFFGPGTRLTVL.